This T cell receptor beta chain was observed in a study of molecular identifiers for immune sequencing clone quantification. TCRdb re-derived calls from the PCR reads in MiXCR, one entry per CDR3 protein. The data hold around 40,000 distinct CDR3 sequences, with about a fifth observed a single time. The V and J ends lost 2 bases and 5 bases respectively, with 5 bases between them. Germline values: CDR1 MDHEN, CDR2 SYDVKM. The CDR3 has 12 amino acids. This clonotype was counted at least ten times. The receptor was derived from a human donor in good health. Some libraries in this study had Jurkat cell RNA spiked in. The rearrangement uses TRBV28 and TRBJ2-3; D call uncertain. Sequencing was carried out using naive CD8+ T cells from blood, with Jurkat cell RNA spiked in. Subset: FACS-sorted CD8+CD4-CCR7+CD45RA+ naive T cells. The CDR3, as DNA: TGTGCCAGCAGTTTAAGAGTAGATACGCAGTATTTT. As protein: CASSLRVDTQYF.